This T cell receptor beta chain was recorded in a study of graft-versus-host responses after intestinal transplantation. Profiled with immunoSEQ multiplex PCR; TCRdb holds only in-frame clones, not every one. The sample shows over 75,000 clones, around 88% of them seen only once. This clone was detected once. Trimming stripped 6 bases from V and 0 bases from J, with 11 bases between. Germline V gene sequence: CDR1 SNHLY, CDR2 FYNNEI. The CDR3 is 14 residues long. The sequenced sample was PBMCs, obtained 255 days after intestinal transplant. The chain links TRBV2 to TRBJ1-1; D is ambiguous. This TCR was sampled from a human patient who received an intestinal transplant, so some T cells may come from the graft donor. In DNA, the CDR3 is TGTGCCAGCAGACTGAGCGGCCTGAACACTGAAGCTTTCTTT. Translated, it gives CASRLSGLNTEAFF. The variable domain in full, completed from reference TRBV2 and TRBJ1-1, reads EPEVTQTPSHQVTQMGQEVILRCVPISNHLYFYWYRQILGQKVEFLVSFYNNEISEKSEIFDDQFSVERPDGSNFTLKIRSTKLEDSAMYFCASRLSGLNTEAFFGQGTRLTVV.